The present T cell receptor (beta chain) was sequenced within a study of Ad26.COV2.S vaccination and SARS-CoV-2 variants (TCRdb year 2021). A note on the overall study: Vaccine-arm donors came from COV1001, a multicentre, randomized, double-blind, placebo-controlled phase I-IIa trial of Ad26.COV2.S in healthy adults. Dosing of Ad26.COV2.S was intramuscular, at either 5x10^10 or 1x10^11 viral particles, delivered as one shot or as two shots spaced 56 days apart. Sequencing of the TCRbeta repertoire served to evaluate the specificity and breadth of SARS-CoV-2-reactive T cell receptors following Ad26.COV2.S vaccination. Trial participants were randomized into five groups of five: low-dose or high-dose Ad26.COV2.S given once or twice, or placebo on both occasions. Throughout the experiments and outcome assessment, investigators stayed blinded to trial group allocation. A total of roughly 30 samples were included in the TCR-sequenced set, comprising around 19 Ad26.COV2.S vaccine recipients, 5 placebo recipients and 8 SARS-CoV-2 convalescent individuals.

From cysteine to phenylalanine, the CDR3 is 14 amino acids long. Just the 42-base CDR3 DNA is kept, in frame starting at base 1. Per the germline V gene, ENHRY is the CDR1 and SYGVKD is the CDR2. Relative to germline, V is 6 bases shorter and J is 6 bases shorter, with 12 bases between their ends. A word on this clone: Its recognized antigen is unknown. No qualities accompany the bases; no much larger clone lies one base away.

The immunoSEQ Assay was the method used to sequence TCRbeta CDR3 regions. After extraction, genomic DNA underwent amplification by bias-controlled multiplex PCR, followed by high-throughput sequencing. For the original study's pipeline: To quantify the absolute abundance of every unique TCRbeta CDR3 region, sequences were collapsed and filtered. T cell fraction was estimated by normalizing TCRbeta template counts to usable DNA, with usable DNA measured through amplification of reference genes found in all nucleated cells. Repertoire TCRs were annotated as SARS-CoV-2-specific by exact matching of V gene, CDR3 amino acid sequence and J gene to a known reactive TCR set. The reference SARS-CoV-2 TCR set was derived from MIRA and filtered for enrichment in COVID-19-positive ImmuneCODE repertoires, a step that removed public or cross-reactive TCRs. Using the MIRA antigens, annotated TCRs were further analysed by specific ORF or by position within an ORF. Depth was the summed frequency of annotated unique rearrangements, while breadth was defined as annotated unique rearrangements over total unique productive rearrangements. Group comparisons of TCR breadth used two-sided Wilcoxon rank-sum tests. In its TCRdb copy, this immuneACCESS table keeps in-frame sequences only and misses some clones. Where compared with another copy, unresolved V genes explain less than half of these, and the others have no known cause. The DNA gave D and trimming, while V, J and clone size come from that table. The sample records 250,000 to 300,000 clones, about 90% of which are singletons. The top ten hold around 3% of the sample.

The sample's treatment or condition label, in plain terms: approximately 18 received Ad26.COV2.S at low or high dose, single or two shots; roughly 5 received placebo; per-sample allocation not given. For vaccine and placebo recipients, repertoires were sequenced using samples collected on day 63 after the first injection. Cohort 1b enrolled some 25 adults aged 18-55 years at a single site in Boston, USA, between 29 July and 7 August 2020. Ad26.COV2.S was a replication-incompetent adenovirus type 26 vector expressing a prefusion-stabilized SARS-CoV-2 spike protein from the original Wuhan strain. Results the study describes overall, beyond this receptor: Vaccine and placebo recipients had comparable non-spike TCR breadth, which fits with the vaccine containing only spike. The study was not powered to compare responses between vaccine doses or regimens. Spike-specific TCR breadth was higher in Ad26.COV2.S recipients than in placebo recipients (P = 0.0014). After vaccination, substantial breadth of spike-specific CD8+ and CD4+ T cell responses was reported. The authors noted that total T cell responses may have been underestimated by the TCR breadth and depth analyses.

The rearrangement joined TRBV10-3 to TRBJ1-6, with the D gene call left open. The TCR was taken from a person aged 18-65 years who received the Ad26.COV2.S COVID-19 vaccine or a placebo. The specimen comprised peripheral blood, sampled in a trial of Ad26.COV2.S vaccine versus placebo. The CDR3 region: CAISPTPGNSPLHF. The bases are TGTGCCATCAGCCCCACTCCCGGTAATTCACCCCTCCACTTT.